This TCR beta chain was sequenced for a study of beta chain features in type 1 diabetes. Background on the study: Similarity in age, gender and cell yields was seen between patients and healthy donors. The study, taken as a whole, reports: Patients with Type 1 diabetes showed moderately but significantly shorter TCRB CDR3s in all four CD4+ subsets.

Expressed TCRB transcripts were sequenced because the entire RNA isolate underwent reverse transcription. Some clones are missing from TCRdb's copy, which holds only in-frame ones; the method was immunoSEQ multiplex PCR. The sample has 400,000 to 600,000 clones, approximately 28% seen once. Cell sorting via CD45RO/CCR7/CD25/CD127/CD95/CD27 was performed to obtain CD4+ naive, central memory, regulatory and stem cell-like memory cells. Purity exceeded 95% in all sorted populations. CDR1 SGDLS and CDR2 YYNGEE come from the germline V gene. The V end was cut by 2 bases, the J end by 5 bases, with 11 bases between. There are 14 residues in the CDR3. This clone turned up a few times. Its antigen is not known.

This sequence originates from a young man in good health. The chain couples TRBV9 to TRBJ1-5, with TRBD1 as a possible D gene (5 bases). The specimen was naive CD4+ T cells from blood. CDR3 in amino acids: CASSVGAADQPQHF. CDR3 nucleotides: TGTGCCAGCAGCGTTGGGGCCGCGGATCAGCCCCAGCATTTT.